The sequence of this T cell receptor (beta chain) was determined in a study of shared clonotypes between healthy human individuals. The overall study: The cohort comprised a couple of women and a few men. Their ages spanned 18 to 49 years. The study used three CD4 naive, three CD4 memory, two CD8 naive and one CD8 memory plate per donor.

The germline gives CDR1 SGHRS, CDR2 YFSETQ. CDR3 length equals 13 residues. The V gene lost 4 bases and the J gene lost 1 base, with 8 bases spanning the gap. Assay used: immunoSEQ multiplex PCR; TCRdb lists only in-frame clones, some missing. Among roughly 680,000 clones listed, roughly two thirds were seen once. As to this clone: A far larger clone is only one base removed, so a read error is likely. The same CDR3 also results from other DNA sequences found in this sample.

Sequenced material: memory CD4+ T cells sorted from blood. Stated subset: CD45RA-negative fraction. The chain links TRBV5-1 to TRBJ1-1; no definite D call. This receptor was taken from a woman in her 30s in good health. The CDR3 DNA is TGCGCCAGCAGCCCTCAGGAGAACACTGAAGCTTTCTTT. Protein sequence: CASSPQENTEAFF.